This T cell receptor (beta chain) was recorded in a study of T cell repertoires in cytomegalovirus infection. General study results and limits: Using cumulative public TCR beta family frequency, the authors identified those who carried CMV together with the relevant HLA.

V dropped 1 base and J dropped 7 bases, with 11 bases sitting between them. CDR3 length equals 14 residues. This clonotype was observed at least ten times. Its antigen is not known. Each CDR3 protein is one row after TCRdb ran MiXCR on the reads. The sample has approximately 76,000 distinct CDR3 sequences, around 3.5% seen once; the top ten hold under 6%. The chain carries TRBV12-3 or TRBV12-4 and TRBJ2-1; D is unclear. Sample: PBMCs. The origin of this receptor is a human donor in good health (CMV status not recorded). Some clones in this sample may be carry-over from other donors' samples. The CDR3 spells CASSLGQIWNEQFF. The CDR3 nucleotides are TGTGCCAGCAGTTTAGGGCAGATTTGGAATGAGCAGTTCTTC.